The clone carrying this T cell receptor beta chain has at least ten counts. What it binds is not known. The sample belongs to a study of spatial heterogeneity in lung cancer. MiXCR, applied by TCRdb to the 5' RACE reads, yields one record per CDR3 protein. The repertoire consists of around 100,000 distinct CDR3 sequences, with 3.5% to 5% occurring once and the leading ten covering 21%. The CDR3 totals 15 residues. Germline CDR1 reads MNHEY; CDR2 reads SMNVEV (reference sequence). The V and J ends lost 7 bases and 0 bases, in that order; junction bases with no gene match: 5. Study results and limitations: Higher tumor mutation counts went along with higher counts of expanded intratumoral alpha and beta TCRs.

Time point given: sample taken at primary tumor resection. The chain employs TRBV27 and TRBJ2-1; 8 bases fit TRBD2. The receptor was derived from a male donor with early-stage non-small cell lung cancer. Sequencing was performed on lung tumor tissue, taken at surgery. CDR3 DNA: TGTGCCAGCACCCGTAGCGGGAACTCCTACAATGAGCAGTTCTTC. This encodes CASTRSGNSYNEQFF.